This is a list of T cell receptor beta chains from one sample in a study of T cell responses to AZD1222 COVID-19 vaccine. Libraries were prepared by immunoSEQ multiplex PCR; TCRdb keeps only in-frame clonotypes and omits some of them. The table includes approximately 200,000 clones, roughly 92% detected once. The source was peripheral blood, collected 28 days after the second AZD1222 dose. The receptors derive from an adult who received the AZD1222 COVID-19 vaccine. CDR3s leave out the opening cysteine and the closing phenylalanine or tryptophan. A clone size is listed for some rows: how often the clone was seen (once, few, many), or a class if it is expanded.

ASTPTLGTAYMNTEAF	TRBJ1-1	16	TRBV11-3	NA
ASSQSPQGEKTQY	TRBJ2-5	13	TRBV3-1/TRBV3-2	NA
ASSLAGNTEAF	TRBJ1-1	11	TRBV5-6	NA
ATSRGFFGNTEAF	TRBJ1-1	13	TRBV15	NA
ASSLAGRATYEQY	TRBJ2-7	13	TRBV18	NA
ASSYSVQYNQPQH	TRBJ1-5	13	TRBV6-6	NA
ASATRDRGDGYT	TRBJ1-2	12	TRBV12-5	once
ASSARGTGELF	TRBJ2-2	11	TRBV2	NA
ASSPPGREQF	TRBJ2-1	10	TRBV7-9	NA
ASSRPGQGYSGYGYT	TRBJ1-2	15	TRBV28	NA
ASSGGGGTNTGELF	TRBJ2-2	14	TRBV9	once
ASSPGTNNEQF	TRBJ2-1	11	TRBV5-1	NA
ASSSTGAITGELF	TRBJ2-2	13	TRBV7-6	once
ASSPTGADTQY	TRBJ2-3	11	TRBV5-5	NA
ASVGRTNYGYT	TRBJ1-2	11	TRBV5-6	NA
ASTPQGGGYT	TRBJ1-2	10	TRBV19	NA
ASSWNLGYSPLH	TRBJ1-6	12	TRBV27	NA
ASRAGGEGRSPLH	TRBJ1-6	13	TRBV27	NA
ASKTIYGTGRDMNTEAF	TRBJ1-1	17	TRBV19	NA
ASSQAQGAYYGYT	TRBJ1-2	13	TRBV4-1	NA
ASSQEVLAGGPSGANVLT	TRBJ2-6	18	TRBV3-1/TRBV3-2	NA
ASSLLGTSQY	TRBJ2-5	10	TRBV28	NA
ASTVAGAGFVPGKLF	TRBJ1-4	15	TRBV19	NA
ASSARTNYEQY	TRBJ2-7	11	TRBV7-6	NA
AWREPGRYNSPLH	TRBJ1-6	13	TRBV30	once
ASSRAQAYEQY	TRBJ2-7	11	TRBV3-1/TRBV3-2	NA
ASSQVWRVGEPQH	TRBJ1-5	13	TRBV3-1/TRBV3-2	NA
ASSDRVYSNQPQH	TRBJ1-5	13	TRBV6-5	NA
ASSLRSFSYNSPLH	TRBJ1-6	14	TRBV6-2/TRBV6-3	once
ASSLGPSGGEAYNEQF	TRBJ2-1	16	TRBV7-8	NA
ASSTSGNTIY	TRBJ1-3	10	TRBV7-9	once
ASSFLAGQETQY	TRBJ2-5	12	TRBV5-1	NA
ASSSARGALYTEAF	TRBJ1-1	14	TRBV7-9	NA
ASSFDRAYGYT	TRBJ1-2	11	TRBV5-1	NA
ASSFGSRNEKLF	TRBJ1-4	12	TRBV7-2	NA
ASSPNRGRGGELF	TRBJ2-2	13	TRBV5-8	NA
AHGTGRQPQH	TRBJ1-5	10	TRBV28	NA
ASSYSGTGEGGYT	TRBJ1-2	13	TRBV6-5	NA
ASSLAGTEGSGNTIY	TRBJ1-3	15	TRBV7-6	NA
ASSLGVNYGYT	TRBJ1-2	11	TRBV12-3/TRBV12-4	NA
ASSSAYEQY	TRBJ2-7	9	TRBV12-3/TRBV12-4	NA
ASSLWQSYEQY	TRBJ2-7	11	TRBV5-6	NA
ASSSRPGTELF	TRBJ1-4	11	TRBV7-3	NA
ASSQDGFSYEQY	TRBJ2-7	12	TRBV14	NA
ASSIVGTGLYEQY	TRBJ2-7	13	TRBV19	NA
ASSRRGFMPGNTIY	TRBJ1-3	14	TRBV5-5	NA
ASSDRTGGISGSSYNEQF	TRBJ2-1	18	TRBV2	NA
ATLLNSGYTGELF	TRBJ2-2	13	TRBV7-2	NA
ASSLGGGETQY	TRBJ2-5	11	TRBV12-3/TRBV12-4	few
ASSVGPGNYGYT	TRBJ1-2	12	TRBV9	NA
ASSRAGLETLNEKLF	TRBJ1-4	15	TRBV3-1/TRBV3-2	NA
SVAARPDLEQY	TRBJ2-7	11	TRBV29-1	NA
ASSTRGSNYGYT	TRBJ1-2	12	TRBV5-1	NA
ASSLAVGREQY	TRBJ2-7	11	TRBV19	NA
ASSFGPRANYGYT	TRBJ1-2	13	TRBV6-5	NA
ASSPSGIGGEQY	TRBJ2-7	12	TRBV7-2	NA
ASTPRAGLNQPQH	TRBJ1-5	13	TRBV6-5	NA
ASSLLAGLRNQPQH	TRBJ1-5	14	TRBV27	NA